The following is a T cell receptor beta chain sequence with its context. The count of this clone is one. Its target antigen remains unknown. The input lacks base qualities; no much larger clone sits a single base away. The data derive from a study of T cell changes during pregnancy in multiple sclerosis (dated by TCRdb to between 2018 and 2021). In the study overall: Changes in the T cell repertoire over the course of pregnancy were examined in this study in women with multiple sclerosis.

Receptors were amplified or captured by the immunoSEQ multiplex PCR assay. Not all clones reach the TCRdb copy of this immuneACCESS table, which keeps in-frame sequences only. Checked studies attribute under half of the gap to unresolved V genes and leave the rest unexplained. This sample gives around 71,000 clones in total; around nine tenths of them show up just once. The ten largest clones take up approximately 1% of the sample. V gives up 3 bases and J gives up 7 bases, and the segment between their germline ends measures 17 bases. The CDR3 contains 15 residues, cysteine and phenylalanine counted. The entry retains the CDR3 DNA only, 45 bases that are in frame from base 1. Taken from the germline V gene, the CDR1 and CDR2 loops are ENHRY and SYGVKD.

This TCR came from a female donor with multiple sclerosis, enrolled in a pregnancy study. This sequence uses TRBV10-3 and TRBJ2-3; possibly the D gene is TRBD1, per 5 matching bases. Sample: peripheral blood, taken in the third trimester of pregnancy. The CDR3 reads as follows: CAISDGQGDVNTQYF. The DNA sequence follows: TGTGCCATCAGTGATGGGCAGGGTGACGTAAATACGCAGTATTTT.